This T cell receptor beta chain was identified during a study of cytomegalovirus exposure and HLA in healthy donors. CDR1 is LNHDA and CDR2 is SQIVND in the germline V gene (reference sequence). This CDR3 is 15 amino acids long. V shed 3 bases and J 6 bases; nucleotides not matched to a gene: 6. Study-wide results and limits: The study labeled 164 TCR beta chains cytomegalovirus-associated.

Amplification used 60 Vbeta primers and 13 Jbeta primers. Assay used: immunoSEQ multiplex PCR; TCRdb lists only in-frame clones, some missing. The sample table sets out some 200,000 clones. Comment on this clone: Its antigen is still unknown.

The chain joins TRBV19 to TRBJ1-2, with 11 bases that match TRBD1. This receptor was taken from a young man in good health and CMV-seronegative. The specimen was PBMCs. The CDR3 here is CASSIRTGGENGYTF. DNA for the CDR3: TGTGCCAGTAGTATTCGGACAGGGGGCGAGAATGGCTACACCTTC.